The 30 T cell receptor beta chains presented below share a single source sample, sequenced in a study of blood T cell repertoires in COVID-19. Sequencing used immunoSEQ multiplex PCR; TCRdb keeps in-frame clones, though not all of them. Seen here are some 250,000 clones, roughly 79% observed once, and the top ten hold around 7.5%. What was sequenced was peripheral blood. Source of these receptors: a woman older than 75 with COVID-19, enrolled during active disease.

This clone was observed at least ten times. The chain recombines TRBV6-5 with TRBJ1-2, with 9 positions matching TRBD1. CDR1 and CDR2 (germline): MNHEY, SVGAGI. The V gene end was trimmed by 4 bases and the J gene end by 6 bases; junction bases not matched to a gene: 9. This CDR3 is 15 amino acids long. The CDR3 reads CASSFGAGTGNGYTF. CDR3 sequence (DNA): TGTGCCAGCAGTTTTGGAGCGGGGACAGGGAATGGCTACACCTTC.

The chain is built from TRBV4-1 and TRBJ1-1; D may be TRBD1 (5 bases). The length of the CDR3 is 15 residues. CDR1 MGHRA and CDR2 YSYEKL come from the germline V gene. The V end lost 1 base, the J end lost 4 bases, and 13 bases lay between the germline ends. CDR3 sequence (DNA): TGCGCCAGCAGCCAAGCCTCAGGGTCGAGCACTGAAGCTTTCTTT. This translates into CASSQASGSSTEAFF.

V and J are TRBV5-5 and TRBJ1-6; the D gene is possibly TRBD1 (6 bases). V was shortened by 1 base and J by 7 bases, with 9 bases between the two germline ends. The germline V gene encodes CDR1 SGHKS and CDR2 YYEKEE (reference sequence). The CDR3 consists of 14 residues. DNA for the CDR3: TGTGCCAGCAGCTTGACAGGGCAAAATTCACCCCTCCACTTT. This translates into CASSLTGQNSPLHF.

The chain is built from TRBV3-1 (or the pseudogene TRBV3-2) and TRBJ2-2; maybe TRBD2 (5 bases). The CDR3 has 16 residues. The V end lost 2 bases, the J end lost 3 bases, and 13 bases lay between the germline ends. From germline, CDR1 is LGHDT and CDR2 YNNKEL (reference sequence). In nucleotides, the CDR3 is TGTGCCAGCAGCCAAAGTGAGCGGATTCACACCGGGGAGCTGTTTTTT. Translating gives CASSQSERIHTGELFF.

The V and J genes are TRBV7-8 and TRBJ2-1, with 9 positions matching TRBD2. Germline V CDR1 and CDR2: SGHVS, FQNEAQ. V trimming: 5 bases; J trimming: 7 bases; junction bases outside the gene matches: 18. The length of the CDR3 is 18 residues. The CDR3 protein is CASSPSLLAGGGGNEQFF. For the CDR3, the DNA is TGTGCCAGCAGCCCGTCCCTTCTGGCGGGAGGGGGAGGGAATGAGCAGTTCTTC.

V and J are TRBV11-2 and TRBJ2-1, with 9 bases that match TRBD2. CDR3 length equals 18 residues. V shed 0 bases and J 8 bases; nucleotides not matched to a gene: 14. CDR1 SGHAT and CDR2 FQNNGV come from the germline V gene. The chain's CDR3 is CASSLDPASGDRYYEQFF. The CDR3, as DNA: TGTGCCAGCAGCTTAGACCCCGCTAGCGGGGATCGGTACTATGAGCAGTTCTTC.

J is TRBJ2-5 and V is TRBV9; D possibly corresponds to TRBD1 (6 bases). The length of the CDR3 is 15 residues. V gave up 0 bases and J gave up 4 bases, with 13 bases separating them. Germline values: CDR1 SGDLS, CDR2 YYNGEE. This chain's CDR3 is CASSVVQGMRETQYF. As DNA, the CDR3 is TGTGCCAGCAGCGTAGTCCAGGGGATGAGAGAGACCCAGTACTTC.

The J gene is TRBJ1-2, the V gene TRBV6-1; D remains ambiguous. The CDR3 is 15 amino acids. Deletions cut 2 bases from V and 5 bases from J, with 15 bases between. CDR1 is MNHNS, CDR2 SASEGT, per germline. CDR3 in amino acids: CASSELPGDSYGYTF. In nucleotides, the CDR3 is TGTGCCAGCAGTGAACTTCCGGGAGACTCTTATGGCTACACCTTC.

Here the CDR3 reads CASSFLAGGYQETQYF. The CDR3 nucleotides read TGTGCCAGCAGCTTTTTAGCGGGAGGTTACCAAGAGACCCAGTACTTC. The V and J genes are TRBV5-4 and TRBJ2-5; 10 bases align to TRBD2. CDR1 SGHNT and CDR2 YYREEE come from the germline V gene (reference sequence). The CDR3 extends over 16 amino acids. V gave up 2 bases and J gave up 0 bases; unmatched junction bases: 4. The whole variable domain, remainder taken from reference TRBV5-4 and TRBJ2-5, is ETGVTQSPTHLIKTRGQQVTLRCSSQSGHNTVSWYQQALGQGPQFIFQYYREEENGRGNFPPRFSGLQFPNYSSELNVNALELDDSALYLCASSFLAGGYQETQYFGPGTRLLVL.

The chain joins TRBV12-3 or TRBV12-4 to TRBJ2-5, with 8 bases matching TRBD2. The CDR3 runs to 13 residues. Germline trimming cut 6 bases from V and 5 bases from J; bases unmatched to any gene: 5. CDR3 sequence: CASSTRGGETQYF. The CDR3 nucleotides read TGTGCCAGCAGCACTCGGGGGGGGGAGACCCAGTACTTC.

This chain joins TRBV12-3 or TRBV12-4 and TRBJ1-5; D is unresolved. V was cut by 1 base and J by 9 bases, with 10 bases left in between. This CDR3 is built from 13 residues. The CDR3 DNA sequence: TGTGCCAGCAGTTTAGTAGAGCGGCTGCCCCAGCATTTT. It encodes CASSLVERLPQHF.

In its sample, this clone was seen once. V gene TRBV4-2 combines with J gene TRBJ2-7; TRBD1 matches at 9 bases. The V gene end was trimmed by 6 bases and the J gene end by 3 bases; junction bases not matched to a gene: 12. This CDR3 contains 16 residues. The V gene's germline CDR1 is LGHNA and CDR2 YNFKEQ. CDR3 nucleotides: TGTGCCAGCAGTACCTCCCCATGGGACAGGGACTACGAGCAGTACTTC. Protein sequence: CASSTSPWDRDYEQYF.

The V and J genes are TRBV27 and TRBJ1-2, with TRBD1 as a possible D gene (5 bases). Between the trimmed V and J ends, which lost 0 bases and 10 bases, there was a span of 15 bases. Germline CDR1 MNHEY, CDR2 SMNVEV (reference sequence). This CDR3 has 14 amino acids. CDR3 residues: CASSLSSAGWAYTF. The CDR3 nucleotides are TGTGCCAGCAGTTTATCGTCGGCAGGGTGGGCCTACACCTTC.

The chain combines TRBV9 with TRBJ1-2; the D gene is possibly TRBD1 (6 bases). CDR1 is SGDLS, CDR2 YYNGEE, per germline. V was clipped by 3 bases and J by 7 bases, with 22 bases between them. This CDR3 contains 16 residues. CDR3 in amino acids: CASSGTAGLGESGYTF. CDR3 coding DNA: TGTGCCAGCAGCGGGACAGCCGGTCTCGGAGAGAGTGGCTACACCTTC.

This chain connects TRBV30 to TRBJ2-1; TRBD2 might be the D (5 bases). From germline, CDR1 is GTSNPN and CDR2 SVGIG (reference sequence). V lost 4 bases and J 6 bases, leaving 16 bases between the germline ends. CDR3 size: 14 residues. CDR3 sequence (DNA): TGTGCCTGGATGAAGGGAGAGGCCGTCAATGAGCAGTTCTTC. Amino acids: CAWMKGEAVNEQFF.

V gene TRBV7-9 combines with J gene TRBJ1-2; unclear D gene. This CDR3 contains 13 residues. CDR1 and CDR2 from the germline V gene are SEHNR and FQNEAQ (reference sequence). The V and J ends lost 3 bases and 6 bases respectively, with 11 bases between them. CDR3 DNA: TGTGCCAGCAGCTTGTTGGGAGTCGATGGCTACACCTTC. This translates into CASSLLGVDGYTF.

CDR3 region: CASRPGMGNQPQHF. In DNA form, the CDR3 reads TGCGCCAGCAGACCAGGGATGGGCAATCAGCCCCAGCATTTT. This rearrangement joins TRBV4-1 to TRBJ1-5; D is possibly TRBD1 (5 bases). This CDR3 spans 14 amino acids. CDR1 and CDR2 from the germline V gene are MGHRA and YSYEKL. Trimming shortened V by 6 bases and J by 2 bases, and 11 bases separated the two germline ends.

This chain joins TRBV19 and TRBJ1-5; D is unresolved. Germline V gene lookup returns CDR1 LNHDA and CDR2 SQIVND (reference sequence). This CDR3 has 15 residues. V lost 3 bases, J lost 0 bases, and 9 bases lay in between. CDR3 DNA: TGTGCCAGTAGTATCCAGTCCCTTAGCAATCAGCCCCAGCATTTT. Its translation: CASSIQSLSNQPQHF. Together with reference TRBV19 and TRBJ1-5, the CDR3 gives the full variable domain: DGGITQSPKYLFRKEGQNVTLSCEQNLNHDAMYWYRQDPGQGLRLIYYSQIVNDFQKGDIAEGYSVSREKKESFPLTVTSAQKNPTAFYLCASSIQSLSNQPQHFGDGTRLSIL.

The rearrangement joins TRBV5-1 to TRBJ2-7, with a possible D match to TRBD1 (6 bases). The germline V gene has CDR1 SGHRS and CDR2 YFSETQ. The V gene lost 1 base and the J gene lost 0 bases, with 11 bases spanning the gap. The CDR3 length is 15 residues. This chain's CDR3 is CASSLWTDRSYEQYF. Here the CDR3 DNA reads TGCGCCAGCAGCTTGTGGACAGATCGCTCCTACGAGCAGTACTTC.

This clone was observed a single time. J is TRBJ2-1 and V is TRBV7-2, with 12 bases aligning to TRBD2. The CDR3 consists of 16 residues. From germline, CDR1 is SGHTA and CDR2 FQGNSA. The ends lost 5 bases at V and 2 bases at J; junction bases unmatched: 4. Written as DNA, the CDR3 is TGTGCCAGCAGCCCGACTAGCGGGAGTACCTACAATGAGCAGTTCTTC. This sequence encodes CASSPTSGSTYNEQFF.

The chain recombines TRBV10-3 with TRBJ1-2, with D perhaps matching TRBD1 (6 bases). CDR3 length equals 15 residues. Per the germline V gene, CDR1 is ENHRY and CDR2 is SYGVKD. Trimming shortened V by 3 bases and J by 0 bases, and 11 bases separated the two germline ends. The CDR3 sequence is CAISERTDTNYGYTF. CDR3 coding DNA: TGTGCCATCAGTGAACGGACAGACACTAACTATGGCTACACCTTC.

This clone was found a few times. This chain connects TRBV28 to TRBJ2-7; no clear D gene. V lost 6 bases and J 2 bases, leaving 5 bases between the germline ends. Germline values: CDR1 MDHEN, CDR2 SYDVKM. The CDR3 length is 11 residues. The CDR3 nucleotides read TGTGCCAGCAGGGGCCCCTACGAGCAGTACTTC. It is translated as CASRGPYEQYF.

This chain uses TRBV11-3 with TRBJ2-7; D is uncertain. Deletions cut 1 base from V and 0 bases from J, with 16 bases between. CDR1 SGHNT and CDR2 YENEEA come from the germline V gene. The CDR3 has 17 amino acids. The CDR3 DNA reads TGTGCCAGCAGCTTAGGGGTCGGCGGATCCAGCTCCTACGAGCAGTACTTC. Protein product: CASSLGVGGSSSYEQYF.

This chain joins TRBV28 and TRBJ1-4; a possible D gene is TRBD1 (6 bases). Trimming took 8 bases from V and 3 from J, leaving 19 bases between them. There are 16 residues in the CDR3. Germline lookup yields CDR1 MDHEN and CDR2 SYDVKM. The CDR3 region is CASRNFRTAPNEKLFF. The CDR3 coding sequence is TGTGCCAGCCGCAATTTTCGGACAGCCCCTAATGAAAAACTGTTTTTT.

The CDR3: CASSLAGGNTIYF. The CDR3 bases are TGTGCCAGCAGCTTGGCAGGGGGAAACACCATATATTTT. The V gene is TRBV5-4, the J gene TRBJ1-3; tentatively, D is TRBD1 (5 bases). Deletions cut 0 bases from V and 4 bases from J, with 5 bases between. From germline, CDR1 is SGHNT and CDR2 YYREEE (reference sequence). This CDR3 spans 13 amino acids.

The V call is TRBV10-1, the J call TRBJ2-3; 13 bases fit TRBD2. Germline V gene sequence: CDR1 WNHNN, CDR2 SYGVQD (reference sequence). Unmatched junction bases numbered 13, after V lost 7 bases and J lost 3 bases. The CDR3 loop spans 18 amino acids. CDR3 coding DNA: TGCGCCAGCACTCCGACTAGCGGGAGGATTGGGGGGACAGATACGCAGTATTTT. Amino acid sequence: CASTPTSGRIGGTDTQYF.

J is TRBJ2-1 and V is TRBV5-1, with 9 bases identical to TRBD1. CDR1 is SGHRS, CDR2 YFSETQ, per germline. This CDR3 contains 16 residues. V lost 0 bases, J lost 10 bases, and 11 bases stayed unmatched. CDR3 sequence (DNA): TGCGCCAGCAGCTTGGGGGACAGGGACCCTTCGGGGGAGCAGTTCTTC. It specifies CASSLGDRDPSGEQFF.

The chain has TRBV6-5 and TRBJ1-4; D is perhaps TRBD1 (6 bases). Germline CDR1 MNHEY, CDR2 SVGAGI. The germline V and J ends were trimmed by 5 bases and 14 bases, with 21 bases remaining between them. The CDR3 runs to 14 residues. This chain's CDR3 is CASSPGQQALKLFF. DNA of the CDR3: TGTGCCAGCAGTCCTGGACAGCAAGCCTTAAAGCTGTTTTTT.

The rearrangement uses TRBV11-2 and TRBJ2-7; 9 bases agree with TRBD1. The CDR3 has 14 residues. V lost 6 bases and J lost 6; bases outside the gene matches: 9. Germline V gene lookup returns CDR1 SGHAT and CDR2 FQNNGV. CDR3 sequence: CASSSLTGGREQYF. CDR3 nucleotide sequence: TGTGCCAGCAGTTCCTTGACAGGGGGACGCGAGCAGTACTTC.

This rearrangement joins TRBV5-1 to TRBJ2-2; perhaps TRBD2 as D (6 bases). Per germline, CDR1 SGHRS and CDR2 YFSETQ. The CDR3 is 15 amino acids. V was pared by 5 bases and J by 0 bases, with 11 bases between. The DNA of the CDR3 is TGCGCCAGCAGTTTTAGCGGAGCGAACACCGGGGAGCTGTTTTTT. Residues: CASSFSGANTGELFF.